This T cell receptor (beta chain) was profiled in a study of blood T cell repertoires in COVID-19. V dropped 6 bases and J dropped 4; count of bases not matched to a gene: 4. This CDR3 spans 14 amino acids. CDR1 is MNHEY, CDR2 SVGAGI, per germline. The repertoire was sequenced with immunoSEQ multiplex PCR; TCRdb's copy has only in-frame clones and lacks some. The data contain 200,000 to 250,000 clones, about 87% of them singletons. The Seattle site enrolled patients during active infection and followed them longitudinally. The sequenced material came from peripheral blood. The TCR comes from a man aged 30 to 45 with COVID-19, enrolled during active disease. This chain uses TRBV6-5 with TRBJ1-5; 9 bases fit TRBD1. The CDR3 reads CASRTGGENQPQHF. CDR3 nucleotide sequence: TGTGCCAGCAGGACAGGGGGGGAAAATCAGCCCCAGCATTTT.